The 8 T cell receptor beta chains below come from one sample, sequenced in a study of technical replicates of blood from several donors. The assay was immunoSEQ multiplex PCR, and TCRdb's table has in-frame clones only and misses some. The sample has about 83,000 clones; over 85% are singletons. Sequenced input: T cells isolated from PBMCs. Every receptor here comes from a human donor in good health.

The chain joins TRBV13 to TRBJ2-5; 7 bases are shared with TRBD2. CDR3 size: 17 residues. Germline lookup yields CDR1 PRHDT and CDR2 FYEKMQ (reference sequence). Trimming removed 1 base from V and 4 bases from J; junction bases left unmatched: 12. CDR3 sequence (DNA): TGTGCCAGCAGCTTAGTCTCCCTAGCGGTGGGACGAGAGACCCAGTACTTC. This gives the protein CASSLVSLAVGRETQYF.

This chain links TRBV14 with TRBJ2-6, with TRBD2 as a possible D gene (5 bases). CDR1 is SGHDN and CDR2 is FVKESK in the germline V gene. The V gene lost 4 bases and the J gene lost 1 base, with 11 bases spanning the gap. The CDR3 runs 16 residues. The CDR3 nucleotides are TGTGCCAGCAGCCCCGGGATTACATCTGGGGCCAACGTCCTGACTTTC. It codes for CASSPGITSGANVLTF.

The table lists this clone with a count of one. The rearrangement joins TRBV5-1 to TRBJ1-4; D might be TRBD1 (5 bases). The CDR3 covers 14 residues. Germline-derived CDR1 and CDR2 are SGHRS and YFSETQ. Trimming took off 8 bases at V and 5 bases at J, with 16 bases between the two ends. CDR3 protein: CASSYDRGNEKLFF. The DNA of the CDR3 is TGCGCCAGTTCTTACGACAGAGGAAATGAAAAACTGTTTTTT.

V gene TRBV5-6 combines with J gene TRBJ1-2; maybe TRBD1 (6 bases). This CDR3 region has 14 residues. V dropped 4 bases and J dropped 3 bases, with 13 bases sitting between them. Germline V gives CDR1 SGHDT, CDR2 YYEEEE. Written as DNA, the CDR3 is TGTGCCAGCAGCATAAACAGGGCCCACTATGGCTACACCTTC. Protein sequence: CASSINRAHYGYTF.

The rearrangement links TRBV7-9 to TRBJ2-5; D may be TRBD2 (7 bases). V gave up 5 bases and J gave up 2 bases, with 18 bases separating them. Germline V gene data show CDR1 as SEHNR and CDR2 as FQNEAQ (reference sequence). The CDR3 has 16 residues. CDR3 DNA sequence: TGTGCCAGCAGCCCTAGGGGAGGGGGGGGACAAGAGACCCAGTACTTC. Its protein product is CASSPRGGGGQETQYF.

The chain combines TRBV30 with TRBJ1-6, with D maybe TRBD1 (6 bases). The V gene lost 4 bases and the J gene lost 9 bases, with 22 bases spanning the gap. The CDR3 is 16 amino acids. Germline CDR1 reads GTSNPN; CDR2 reads SVGIG (reference sequence). The CDR3 loop reads CAWIPRRGGRGSPLHF. CDR3 bases: TGTGCCTGGATACCCCGACGCGGGGGGCGCGGTTCACCCCTCCACTTT.

This chain connects TRBV27 to TRBJ2-5; a possible D gene is TRBD2 (6 bases). V was clipped by 4 bases and J by 2 bases, with 17 bases between them. CDR3 size: 16 residues. Germline CDR1 MNHEY, CDR2 SMNVEV (reference sequence). CDR3 nucleotide sequence: TGTGCCAGCAGTTCCCACCGGGACTGGGGACAAGAGACCCAGTACTTC. Protein sequence: CASSSHRDWGQETQYF.

This clone has a single count. The chain combines TRBV4-1 with TRBJ2-7; D not resolved. The CDR3 runs 15 residues. Trimming removed 0 bases from V and 0 bases from J, with 9 bases in between. Looked up from germline, CDR1 is MGHRA and CDR2 is YSYEKL. Here the CDR3 DNA reads TGCGCCAGCAGCCAAGAGAGCTACAGCTCCTACGAGCAGTACTTC. Its protein is CASSQESYSSYEQYF.